Given below is one T cell receptor (beta chain) in context. It lacks a known antigen. The sample holds no much larger clone one base away, and base qualities are not on file. This specimen belongs to a study of blood T cell repertoires in COVID-19 (dated by TCRdb to about 2020). Describing the broader study: Collaborator samples came from the United States, Italy and Spain and covered acute and convalescent phases of COVID-19. The prospective study material was composed of cDNA or gDNA derived from T cells, B-cell-depleted T cells, or PBMCs. Subjects who had been exposed to COVID-19, were actively infected with it, or had recovered from it provided the deeply sampled blood TCRbeta repertoires that made up the dataset. A freely available public database, intended as a resource for researchers studying the immune response to SARS-CoV-2, is where the repertoires were released. Samples were obtained from the ongoing ImmuneRACE study (first 160 participants) and from 1,254 subjects provided by 6 global collaborators. Sample metadata almost always included a de-identified subject ID, COVID-19 status, age in years and sex. HLA class I and class II types, where available, came from metadata supplied by the sample provider rather than from assay-based typing.

Samples from volunteer blood donors who had recovered from COVID-19 were contributed by a second Seattle source. The collaborating institutions used their own protocols to collect whole blood in K2EDTA tubes. Collaborator samples were shipped for TCRbeta analysis as frozen whole blood, isolated PBMCs, or DNA extracted from either sample type. What the work shows at the level of the full study, not this receptor alone: The amount of clinical and demographic metadata varied by source and participant and was provided uncurated.

Trimming removed 4 bases from V and 4 bases from J, leaving 8 bases between the germline ends. The CDR3 spans 12 residues, from the cysteine through the phenylalanine. This entry keeps only the CDR3 DNA: 36 bases, framed from base 1. The germline V gene specifies SNHLY as CDR1 and FYNNEI as CDR2. TCRbeta CDR3 regions were amplified from genomic DNA using the immunoSEQ Assay, a bias-controlled multiplex PCR. In the source study's methods: The number of nucleated cells in each sample was estimated from the amplification of reference gene primers within the assay. To quantify the absolute abundance of each unique TCRbeta CDR3 rearrangement, sequence reads were collapsed and filtered. For each sample, productive Simpson clonality was calculated as the square root of Simpson's diversity index across productive rearrangements. TCRdb provides this immuneACCESS table in a form limited to in-frame rearrangements. Some clones are lacking; in checked studies, under half of them reflect an unresolved V gene, and why the rest are absent is not known. The DNA gave D and trimming, while V, J and clone size come from that table. In all, the sample holds over 200,000 clones, and roughly nine tenths of those were seen once. The top ten constitute over 9.5% of the sample.

The specimen was peripheral blood. The rearrangement joined TRBV2 to TRBJ2-7, and possibly TRBD1, on 5 matching bases. The receptor comes from a woman between 18 and 30 years old who had recovered from COVID-19. The DNA is TGTGCCAGCAGTGGGGGCTTTTACGAGCAGTACTTC. Translated, this is CASSGGFYEQYF.